The source of this TCR beta chain is a study of OX40 agonist ivuxolimab in advanced cancers. Germline CDR1 is WNHNN and CDR2 is SYGVQD (reference sequence). There are 13 residues in the CDR3. Deletions cut 4 bases from V and 7 bases from J, with 10 bases between. Here immunoSEQ multiplex PCR was the method, and the copy in TCRdb shows in-frame clones only, minus some. In the table there are some 77,000 clones, over 85% of which are singletons. Sequenced material: CD4+ or CD8+ T cells sorted from blood, taken in a trial of the OX40 agonist ivuxolimab. The source of this sequence is an adult with an advanced solid tumor such as melanoma, head and neck, liver or kidney cancer. The chain couples TRBV10-1 to TRBJ1-4; D not resolved. This CDR3 is CASSAPSFEKLFF. In DNA form, the CDR3 reads TGCGCCAGCAGTGCGCCTTCATTTGAAAAACTGTTTTTT.